The TCR beta chain described here comes from a study of Ad26.COV2.S vaccination and SARS-CoV-2 variants. Study at large: Ad26.COV2.S given intramuscularly, once or twice 56 days apart.

Regarding treatment: roughly 19 received Ad26.COV2.S at low or high dose, single or two shots; roughly five received placebo; per-sample allocation not given. The study sampled participants on day 63 after the first vaccine or placebo injection. The vaccine delivered Wuhan-strain SARS-CoV-2 spike through an Ad26 vector. Germline values: CDR1 SEHNR, CDR2 FQNEAQ (reference sequence). Trimming took off 6 bases at V and 6 bases at J, with 17 bases between the two ends. This CDR3 is 14 amino acids long. Assay used: immunoSEQ multiplex PCR; TCRdb lists only in-frame clones, some missing. The sample shows a few hundred thousand clones, 85% to 90% of them seen only once. This clone appeared a few times.

This chain connects TRBV7-9 to TRBJ1-2, with a weak D call TRBD1 (5 bases). This TCR came from a person aged 18-65 years who received the Ad26.COV2.S COVID-19 vaccine or a placebo. The source was peripheral blood, collected in a trial of Ad26.COV2.S vaccine versus placebo. CDR3 DNA: TGTGCCAGCAGTGAGGTAGATGGGGGTAATGGCTACACCTTC. It specifies CASSEVDGGNGYTF.